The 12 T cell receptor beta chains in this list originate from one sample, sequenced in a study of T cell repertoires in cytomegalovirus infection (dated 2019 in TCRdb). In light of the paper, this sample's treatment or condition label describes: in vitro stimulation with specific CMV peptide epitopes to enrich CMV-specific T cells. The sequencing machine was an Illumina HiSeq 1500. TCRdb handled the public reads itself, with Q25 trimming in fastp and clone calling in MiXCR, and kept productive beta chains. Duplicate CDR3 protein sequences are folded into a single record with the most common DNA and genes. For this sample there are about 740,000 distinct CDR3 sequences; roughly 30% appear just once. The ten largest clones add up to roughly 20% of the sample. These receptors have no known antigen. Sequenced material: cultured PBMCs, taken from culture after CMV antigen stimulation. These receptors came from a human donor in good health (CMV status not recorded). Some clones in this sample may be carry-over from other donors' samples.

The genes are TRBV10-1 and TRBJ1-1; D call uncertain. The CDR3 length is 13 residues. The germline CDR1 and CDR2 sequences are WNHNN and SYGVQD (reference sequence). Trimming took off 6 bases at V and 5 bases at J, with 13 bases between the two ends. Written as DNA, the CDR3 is TGCGCCAGCAGCGAGAATAGGGTTACTGAAGCTTTCTTT. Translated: CASSENRVTEAFF.

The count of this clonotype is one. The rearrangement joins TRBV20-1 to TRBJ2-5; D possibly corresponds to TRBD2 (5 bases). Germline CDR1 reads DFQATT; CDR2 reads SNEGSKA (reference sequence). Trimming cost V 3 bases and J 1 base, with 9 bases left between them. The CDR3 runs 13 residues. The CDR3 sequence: CSARTRAQETQYF. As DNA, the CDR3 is TGCAGTGCTAGGACGCGGGCCCAAGAGACCCAGTACTTC.

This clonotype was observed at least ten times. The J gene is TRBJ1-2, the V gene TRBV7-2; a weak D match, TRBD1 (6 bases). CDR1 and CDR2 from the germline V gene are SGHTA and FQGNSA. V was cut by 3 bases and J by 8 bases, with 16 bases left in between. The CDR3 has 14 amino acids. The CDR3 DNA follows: TGTGCCAGCAGCTTGACAGGCGGACTGGGGGGCTACACCTTC. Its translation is CASSLTGGLGGYTF.

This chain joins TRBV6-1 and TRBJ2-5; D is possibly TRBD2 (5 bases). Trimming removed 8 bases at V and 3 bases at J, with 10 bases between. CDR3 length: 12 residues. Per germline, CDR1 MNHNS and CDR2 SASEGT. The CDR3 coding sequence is TGTGCCAGCGAGGACTTGAAAGAGACCCAGTACTTC. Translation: CASEDLKETQYF.

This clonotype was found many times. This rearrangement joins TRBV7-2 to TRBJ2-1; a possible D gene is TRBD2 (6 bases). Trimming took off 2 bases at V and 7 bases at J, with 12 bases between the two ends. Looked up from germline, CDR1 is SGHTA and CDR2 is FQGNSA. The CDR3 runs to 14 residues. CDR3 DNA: TGTGCCAGCAGCTTACCGGGAGTCCGGAATGAGCAGTTCTTC. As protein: CASSLPGVRNEQFF.

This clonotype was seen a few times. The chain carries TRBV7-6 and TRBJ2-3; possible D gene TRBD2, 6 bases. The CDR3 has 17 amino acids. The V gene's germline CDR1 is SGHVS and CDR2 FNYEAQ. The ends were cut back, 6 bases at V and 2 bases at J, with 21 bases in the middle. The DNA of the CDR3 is TGTGCCAGCAGTCCTACACCCCCGGGACTTTACACAGATACGCAGTATTTT. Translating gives CASSPTPPGLYTDTQYF.

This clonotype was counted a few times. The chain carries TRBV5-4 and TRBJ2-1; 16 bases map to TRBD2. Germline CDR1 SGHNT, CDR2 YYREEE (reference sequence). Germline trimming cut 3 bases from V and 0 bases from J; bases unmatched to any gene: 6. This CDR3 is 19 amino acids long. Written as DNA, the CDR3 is TGTGCCAGCAGCTCTTCGGGACTAGCGGGAGGGAGCTCCTACAATGAGCAGTTCTTC. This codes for CASSSSGLAGGSSYNEQFF.

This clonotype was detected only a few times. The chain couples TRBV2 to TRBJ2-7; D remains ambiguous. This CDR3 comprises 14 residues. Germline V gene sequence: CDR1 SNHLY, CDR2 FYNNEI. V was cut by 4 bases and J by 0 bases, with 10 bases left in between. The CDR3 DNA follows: TGTGCCAGCAGTGCCTCTAGGAGCTCCTACGAGCAGTACTTC. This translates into CASSASRSSYEQYF.

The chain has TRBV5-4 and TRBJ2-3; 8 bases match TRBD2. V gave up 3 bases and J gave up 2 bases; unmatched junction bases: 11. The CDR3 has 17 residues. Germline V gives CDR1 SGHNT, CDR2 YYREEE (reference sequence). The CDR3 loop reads CASSSTVLAEDTDTQYF. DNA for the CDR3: TGTGCCAGCAGCTCGACAGTACTAGCGGAGGACACAGATACGCAGTATTTT.

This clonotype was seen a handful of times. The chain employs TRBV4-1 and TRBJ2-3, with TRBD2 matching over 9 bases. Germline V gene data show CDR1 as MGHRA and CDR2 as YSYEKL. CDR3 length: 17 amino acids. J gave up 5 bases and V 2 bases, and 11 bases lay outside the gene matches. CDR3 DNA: TGCGCCAGCAGCCAAAACATTCTAGCGGGACGGGAAGATACGCAGTATTTT. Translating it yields CASSQNILAGREDTQYF.

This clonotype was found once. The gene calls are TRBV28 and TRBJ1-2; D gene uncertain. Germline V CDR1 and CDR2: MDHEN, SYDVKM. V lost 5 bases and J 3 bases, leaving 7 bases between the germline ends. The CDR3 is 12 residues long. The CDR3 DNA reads TGTGCCAGCAGTGTCTCCGACTATGGCTACACCTTC. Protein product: CASSVSDYGYTF.

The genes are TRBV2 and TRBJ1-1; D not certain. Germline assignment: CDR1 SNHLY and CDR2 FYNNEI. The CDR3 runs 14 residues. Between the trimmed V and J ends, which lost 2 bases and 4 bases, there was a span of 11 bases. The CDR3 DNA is TGTGCCAGCAGTGAATCGGGCGGGATCACTGAAGCTTTCTTT. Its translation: CASSESGGITEAFF. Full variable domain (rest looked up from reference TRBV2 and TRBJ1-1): EPEVTQTPSHQVTQMGQEVILRCVPISNHLYFYWYRQILGQKVEFLVSFYNNEISEKSEIFDDQFSVERPDGSNFTLKIRSTKLEDSAMYFCASSESGGITEAFFGQGTRLTVV.